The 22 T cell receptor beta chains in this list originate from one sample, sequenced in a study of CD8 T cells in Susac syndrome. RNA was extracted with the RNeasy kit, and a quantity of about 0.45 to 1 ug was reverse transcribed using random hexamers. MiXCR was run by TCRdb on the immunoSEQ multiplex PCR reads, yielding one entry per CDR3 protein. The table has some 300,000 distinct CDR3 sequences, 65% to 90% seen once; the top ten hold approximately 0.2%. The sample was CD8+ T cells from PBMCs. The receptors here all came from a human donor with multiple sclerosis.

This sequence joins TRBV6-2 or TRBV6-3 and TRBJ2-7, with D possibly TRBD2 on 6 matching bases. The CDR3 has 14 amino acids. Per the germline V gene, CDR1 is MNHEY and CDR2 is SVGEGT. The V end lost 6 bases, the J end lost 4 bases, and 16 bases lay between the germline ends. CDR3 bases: TGTGCCAGCAGATCCTCGACTAGATCGTACGAGCAGTACTTC. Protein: CASRSSTRSYEQYF.

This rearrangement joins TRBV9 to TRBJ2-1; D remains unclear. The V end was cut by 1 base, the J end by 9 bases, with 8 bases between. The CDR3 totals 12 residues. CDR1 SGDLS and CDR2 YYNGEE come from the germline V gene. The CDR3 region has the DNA TGTGCCAGCAGCGTAAGTCTCGGTGAGCAGTTCTTC. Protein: CASSVSLGEQFF.

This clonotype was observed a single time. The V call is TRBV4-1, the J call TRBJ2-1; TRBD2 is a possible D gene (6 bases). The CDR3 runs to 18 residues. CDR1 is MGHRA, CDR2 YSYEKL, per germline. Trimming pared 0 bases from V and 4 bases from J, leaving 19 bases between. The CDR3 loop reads CASSQDVAWIAEYNEQFF. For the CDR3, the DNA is TGCGCCAGCAGCCAAGATGTCGCATGGATAGCGGAATACAATGAGCAGTTCTTC.

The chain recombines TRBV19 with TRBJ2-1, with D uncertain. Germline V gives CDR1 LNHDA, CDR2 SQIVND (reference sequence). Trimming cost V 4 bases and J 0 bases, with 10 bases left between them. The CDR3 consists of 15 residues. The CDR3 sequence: CASSRRESSYNEQFF. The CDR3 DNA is TGTGCCAGTAGTAGAAGGGAAAGCTCCTACAATGAGCAGTTCTTC.

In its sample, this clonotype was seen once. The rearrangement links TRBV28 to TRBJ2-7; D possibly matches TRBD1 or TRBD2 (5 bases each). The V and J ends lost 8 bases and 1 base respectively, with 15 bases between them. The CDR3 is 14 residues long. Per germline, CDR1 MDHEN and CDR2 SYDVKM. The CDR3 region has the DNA TGTGCCAGCGGGGGTAGCGTTCCATCCTACGAGCAGTACTTC. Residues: CASGGSVPSYEQYF.

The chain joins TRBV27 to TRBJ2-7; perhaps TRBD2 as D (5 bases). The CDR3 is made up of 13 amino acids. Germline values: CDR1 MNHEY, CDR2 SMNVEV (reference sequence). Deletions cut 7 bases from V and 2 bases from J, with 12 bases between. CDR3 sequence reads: CASNGGLPYEQYF. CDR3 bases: TGTGCCAGCAACGGCGGGCTACCCTACGAGCAGTACTTC.

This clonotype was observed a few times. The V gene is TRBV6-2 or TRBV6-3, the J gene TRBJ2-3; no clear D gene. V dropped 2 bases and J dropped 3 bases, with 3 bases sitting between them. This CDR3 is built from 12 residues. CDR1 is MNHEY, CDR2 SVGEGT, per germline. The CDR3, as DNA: TGTGCCAGCAGTTACGGGACAGATACGCAGTATTTT. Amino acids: CASSYGTDTQYF.

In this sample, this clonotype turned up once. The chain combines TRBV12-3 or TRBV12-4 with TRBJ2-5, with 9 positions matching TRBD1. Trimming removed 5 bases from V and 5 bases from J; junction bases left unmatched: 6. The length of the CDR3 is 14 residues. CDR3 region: CASSQGQGLETQYF. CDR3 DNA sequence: TGTGCCAGCAGTCAAGGACAGGGGTTGGAGACCCAGTACTTC.

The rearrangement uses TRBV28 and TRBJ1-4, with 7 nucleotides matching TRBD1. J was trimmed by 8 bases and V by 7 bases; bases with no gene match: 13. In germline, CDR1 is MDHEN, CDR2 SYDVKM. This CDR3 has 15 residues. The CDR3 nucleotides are TGTGCCAGCACCCTAGACAGGGATGTTCGAGAAAAACTGTTTTTT. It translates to CASTLDRDVREKLFF.

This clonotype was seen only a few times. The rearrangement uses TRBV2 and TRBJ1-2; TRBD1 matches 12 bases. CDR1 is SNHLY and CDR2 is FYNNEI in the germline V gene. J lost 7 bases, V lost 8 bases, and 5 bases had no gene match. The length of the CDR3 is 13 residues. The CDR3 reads CASEGQGAFGYTF. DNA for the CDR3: TGTGCCAGCGAGGGACAGGGGGCCTTTGGCTACACCTTC.

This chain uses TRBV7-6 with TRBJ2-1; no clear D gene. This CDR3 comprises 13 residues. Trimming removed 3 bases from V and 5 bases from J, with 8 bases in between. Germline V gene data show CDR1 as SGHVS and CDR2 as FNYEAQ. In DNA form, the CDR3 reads TGTGCCAGCAGCTTTCGTCGGGACAATGAGCAGTTCTTC. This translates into CASSFRRDNEQFF.

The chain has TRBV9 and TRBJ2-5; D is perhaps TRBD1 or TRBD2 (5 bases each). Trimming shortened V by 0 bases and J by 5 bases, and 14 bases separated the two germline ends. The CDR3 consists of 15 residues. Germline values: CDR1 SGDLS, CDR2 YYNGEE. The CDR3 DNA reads TGTGCCAGCAGCGTAGTGGGGGAAACGCGGGAGACCCAGTACTTC. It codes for CASSVVGETRETQYF.

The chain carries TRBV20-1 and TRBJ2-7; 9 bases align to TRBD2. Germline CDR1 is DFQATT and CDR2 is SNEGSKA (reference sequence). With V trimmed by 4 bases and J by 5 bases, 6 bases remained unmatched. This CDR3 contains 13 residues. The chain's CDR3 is CSANAGGPDEQYF. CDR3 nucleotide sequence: TGCAGTGCTAACGCGGGAGGGCCAGACGAGCAGTACTTC.

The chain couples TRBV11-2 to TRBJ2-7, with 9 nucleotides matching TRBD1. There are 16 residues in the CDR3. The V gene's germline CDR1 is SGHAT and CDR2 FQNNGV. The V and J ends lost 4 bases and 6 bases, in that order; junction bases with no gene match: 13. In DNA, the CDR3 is TGTGCCAGCAGCTGGGGACAGGGTGAGAACTACGCCGAGCAGTACTTC. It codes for CASSWGQGENYAEQYF. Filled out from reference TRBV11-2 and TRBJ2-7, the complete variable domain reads EAGVAQSPRYKIIEKRQSVAFWCNPISGHATLYWYQQILGQGPKLLIQFQNNGVVDDSQLPKDRFSAERLKGVDSTLKIQPAKLEDSAVYLCASSWGQGENYAEQYFGPGTRLTVT.

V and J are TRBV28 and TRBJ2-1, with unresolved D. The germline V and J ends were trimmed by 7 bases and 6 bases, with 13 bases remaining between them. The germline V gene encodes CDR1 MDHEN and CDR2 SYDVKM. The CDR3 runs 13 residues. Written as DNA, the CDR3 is TGTGCCAGCAATACCGACTGGGGCAATGAGCAGTTCTTC. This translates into CASNTDWGNEQFF.

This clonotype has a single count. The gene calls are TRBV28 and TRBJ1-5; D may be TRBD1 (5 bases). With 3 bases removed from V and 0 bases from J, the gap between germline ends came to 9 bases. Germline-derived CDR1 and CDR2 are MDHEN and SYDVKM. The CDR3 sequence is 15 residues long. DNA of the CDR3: TGTGCCAGCAGTTTGGGAGGGGCTAGCAATCAGCCCCAGCATTTT. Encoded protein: CASSLGGASNQPQHF.

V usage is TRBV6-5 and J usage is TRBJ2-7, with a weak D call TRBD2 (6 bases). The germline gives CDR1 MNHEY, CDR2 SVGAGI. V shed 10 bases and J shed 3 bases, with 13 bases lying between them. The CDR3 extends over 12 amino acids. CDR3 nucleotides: TGTGCCACCCAACTAGCCGGCTACGAGCAGTACTTC. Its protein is CATQLAGYEQYF.

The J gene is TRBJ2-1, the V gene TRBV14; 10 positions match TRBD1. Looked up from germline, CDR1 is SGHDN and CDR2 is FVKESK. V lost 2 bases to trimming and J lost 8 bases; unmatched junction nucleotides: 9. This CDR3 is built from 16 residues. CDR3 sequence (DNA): TGTGCCAGCAGCCAACTCCGGGACAGGGGTTTGGATGAGCAGTTCTTC. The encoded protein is CASSQLRDRGLDEQFF.

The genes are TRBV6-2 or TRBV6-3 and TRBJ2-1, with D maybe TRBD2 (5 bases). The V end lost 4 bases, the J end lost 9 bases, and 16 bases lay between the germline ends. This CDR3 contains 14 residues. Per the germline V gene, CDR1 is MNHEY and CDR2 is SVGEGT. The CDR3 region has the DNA TGTGCCAGCAGTTCCGGACGGGATCTGGCTGAGCAGTTCTTC. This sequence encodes CASSSGRDLAEQFF.

CDR3 nucleotide sequence: TGTGCCAGCAGCGTTTCGACAGGGGGCTACGAGCAGTACTTC. The encoded protein is CASSVSTGGYEQYF. V is TRBV11-2 and J is TRBJ2-7, with 9 bases matching TRBD1. Germline V lookup: CDR1 SGHAT, CDR2 FQNNGV. The CDR3 is 14 residues long. Trimming removed 5 bases from V and 3 bases from J; junction bases left unmatched: 5.

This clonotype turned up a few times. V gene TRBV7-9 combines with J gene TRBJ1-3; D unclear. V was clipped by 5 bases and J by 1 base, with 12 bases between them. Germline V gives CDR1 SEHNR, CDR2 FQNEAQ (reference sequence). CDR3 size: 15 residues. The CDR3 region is CASSIIRKSGNTIYF. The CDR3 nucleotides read TGTGCCAGCAGCATAATACGGAAGTCTGGAAACACCATATATTTT. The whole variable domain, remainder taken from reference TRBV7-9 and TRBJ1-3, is DTGVSQNPRHKITKRGQNVTFRCDPISEHNRLYWYRQTLGQGPEFLTYFQNEAQLEKSRLLSDRFSAERPKGSFSTLEIQRTEQGDSAMYLCASSIIRKSGNTIYFGEGSWLTVV.

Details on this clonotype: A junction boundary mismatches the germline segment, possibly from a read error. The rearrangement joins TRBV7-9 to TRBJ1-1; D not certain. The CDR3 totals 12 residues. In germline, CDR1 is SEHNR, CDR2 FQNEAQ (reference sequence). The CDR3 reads CASSPPGPEVFF. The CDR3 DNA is TGTGCCAGCAGCCCCCCCGGGCCGGAAGTTTTCTTT.